The 25 T cell receptor beta chains reported below all come from one sample, sequenced in a study of T cells after yellow fever vaccination. TCRdb called the 5' RACE reads again in MiXCR, with one record for every CDR3 protein. There are about 580,000 distinct CDR3 sequences in the sample; around 17% occur only once, and approximately 15% lies in the top ten. Material: PBMCs, obtained about 5 days after the first yellow fever vaccination. These receptors were obtained from a man aged 18-30 years who received the YFV17D yellow fever vaccine.

This clonotype was picked up a small number of times. The J gene is TRBJ1-2, the V gene TRBV12-3 or TRBV12-4; D not resolved. V was shortened by 3 bases and J by 5 bases, with 13 bases between the two germline ends. The CDR3 is made up of 14 amino acids. CDR3 bases: TGTGCCAGCAGTTTGCAAGGAACCGGTTATGGCTACACCTTC. This sequence encodes CASSLQGTGYGYTF.

This clonotype was recorded at least ten times. The chain links TRBV3-1 to TRBJ2-3, with 7 bases that match TRBD2. CDR3 size: 13 residues. Germline V CDR1 and CDR2: LGHDT, YNNKEL (reference sequence). The junction had 6 bases not matched to a gene; V was cut back by 6 bases and J by 6 bases. The CDR3 DNA is TGTGCCAGCAGTCAAAACGGGGGGGATACGCAGTATTTT. This gives the protein CASSQNGGDTQYF.

This clonotype was seen more than once but under ten times. V and J are TRBV29-1 and TRBJ1-4; unclear D gene. Germline V gives CDR1 SQVTM, CDR2 ANQGSEA. V was shortened by 4 bases and J by 2 bases, with 8 bases between the two germline ends. CDR3 size: 13 residues. In DNA, the CDR3 is TGCAGCGTTGTGGCAGGTACTAATGAAAAACTGTTTTTT. Residues: CSVVAGTNEKLFF.

The rearrangement uses TRBV7-9 and TRBJ2-3; unclear D gene. In germline, CDR1 is SEHNR, CDR2 FQNEAQ (reference sequence). The CDR3 loop spans 10 amino acids. With 8 bases removed from V and 4 bases from J, the gap between germline ends came to 4 bases. CDR3 sequence: CASSPDTQYF. CDR3 in DNA: TGTGCCAGCTCGCCAGATACGCAGTATTTT.

This clonotype was counted between two and nine times. The chain couples TRBV7-9 to TRBJ1-4, with D unclear. Germline V lookup: CDR1 SEHNR, CDR2 FQNEAQ (reference sequence). CDR3 length: 16 residues. Trimming removed 5 bases from V and 0 bases from J, with 13 bases in between. CDR3 loop: CASSPEGYSTNEKLFF. CDR3 in DNA: TGTGCCAGCAGCCCGGAAGGCTACTCAACTAATGAAAAACTGTTTTTT.

J is TRBJ2-2 and V is TRBV28; D ambiguous. The CDR3 covers 15 residues. Trimming removed 3 bases from V and 4 bases from J, with 12 bases in between. The germline gives CDR1 MDHEN, CDR2 SYDVKM. CDR3 DNA: TGTGCCAGCAGTTTCGTAGTTCGAGGCACCGGGGAGCTGTTTTTT. Translation gives CASSFVVRGTGELFF.

This chain uses TRBV27 with TRBJ1-3; D might be TRBD1 (6 bases). With 6 bases removed from V and 1 base from J, the gap between germline ends came to 16 bases. The CDR3 has 16 amino acids. Looked up from germline, CDR1 is MNHEY and CDR2 is SMNVEV (reference sequence). In DNA form, the CDR3 reads TGTGCCAGCAGCCTCTTAGGGGGAATATCTGGAAACACCATATATTTT. It codes for CASSLLGGISGNTIYF.

The chain carries TRBV7-3 and TRBJ2-1; D assignment may be TRBD1 or TRBD2 (10 bases each). Germline-derived CDR1 and CDR2 are SGHTA and FQGTGA. This CDR3 is 22 amino acids long. V lost 10 bases and J 0 bases, leaving 37 bases between the germline ends. The CDR3 DNA is TGTGCCATTCGGGACAGGGGAGTTTTAGCGGGGGGCTACAAGAGCTCCTACAATGAGCAGTTCTTC. Encoded protein: CAIRDRGVLAGGYKSSYNEQFF.

As concerns this clonotype: Germline is not matched at one junction end, which may reflect a read error. The rearrangement uses TRBV23-1 and TRBJ2-6; tentative D call: TRBD1 (5 bases). TRBV23-1 is an open reading frame, and its role is uncertain. The CDR3 covers 16 residues. The CDR3 loop is CVSWQSTVPGANVLTF. CDR3 DNA: TGCGTCAGCTGGCAGTCGACAGTCCCTGGGGCCAACGTCCTGACTTTC.

The chain employs TRBV29-1 and TRBJ2-1; 8 bases map to TRBD2. V shed 6 bases and J 9 bases; nucleotides not matched to a gene: 13. The length of the CDR3 is 14 residues. CDR1 and CDR2 (germline): SQVTM, ANQGSEA. CDR3 residues: CSVLGSGAGGEQFF. The CDR3 region has the DNA TGCAGCGTCCTTGGTAGCGGGGCGGGAGGTGAGCAGTTCTTC.

This clonotype was detected a few times. The rearrangement uses TRBV10-3 and TRBJ2-6; unclear D gene. Germline V lookup: CDR1 ENHRY, CDR2 SYGVKD. This CDR3 comprises 15 residues. V lost 10 bases to trimming and J lost 0 bases, with 13 bases between them. CDR3 in amino acids: CATARLYSGANVLTF. Written as DNA, the CDR3 is TGTGCCACTGCGAGGCTCTACTCTGGGGCCAACGTCCTGACTTTC.

This clonotype was picked up a small number of times. The rearrangement uses TRBV7-8 and TRBJ2-7; no reliable D call. V was shortened by 5 bases and J by 9 bases, with 20 bases between the two germline ends. The CDR3 loop spans 14 amino acids. The V gene's germline CDR1 is SGHVS and CDR2 FQNEAQ. CDR3 region: CASSLLVSGDRQYV. The CDR3 DNA sequence: TGTGCCAGCAGCCTATTGGTCTCCGGAGACCGGCAGTACGTC.

Here the CDR3 DNA reads TGTGCCAGCAGCACCAAAAACAATCAGCCCCAGCATTTT. Translating gives CASSTKNNQPQHF. The chain combines TRBV7-2 with TRBJ1-5; unclear D gene. The V end lost 5 bases, the J end lost 3 bases, and 8 bases lay between the germline ends. The CDR3 runs to 13 residues. In germline, CDR1 is SGHTA, CDR2 FQGNSA.

The gene calls are TRBV12-3 or TRBV12-4 and TRBJ1-6; 7 nucleotides line up with TRBD1. The V and J ends lost 5 bases and 7 bases, in that order; junction bases with no gene match: 8. The CDR3 loop spans 15 amino acids. The CDR3 bases are TGTGCCAGCAGTAGATTGACAGGGAAAAATTCACCCCTCCACTTT. Its protein is CASSRLTGKNSPLHF.

The chain carries TRBV7-2 and TRBJ2-7; maybe TRBD1 (6 bases). The CDR3 spans 16 residues. With 8 bases removed from V and 6 bases from J, the gap between germline ends came to 26 bases. CDR1 and CDR2 (germline): SGHTA, FQGNSA. The CDR3 sequence: CASSRLRTENTLEQYF. CDR3 nucleotides: TGTGCCAGCTCCCGCCTCCGGACAGAAAATACTCTCGAGCAGTACTTC. Based on the CDR3 plus reference TRBV7-2 and TRBJ2-7, the full variable domain is GAGVSQSPSNKVTEKGKDVELRCDPISGHTALYWYRQSLGQGLEFLIYFQGNSAPDKSGLPSDRFSAERTGGSVSTLTIQRTQQEDSAVYLCASSRLRTENTLEQYFGPGTRLTVT.

The V and J genes are TRBV20-1 and TRBJ1-4, with D possibly TRBD1 on 6 matching bases. Germline V gene sequence: CDR1 DFQATT, CDR2 SNEGSKA (reference sequence). V lost 5 bases to trimming and J lost 6 bases, with 10 bases between them. This CDR3 comprises 12 residues. The CDR3 DNA follows: TGCAGTGCTTCGGGGGCCGATGAAAAACTGTTTTTT. This translates into CSASGADEKLFF.

V usage is TRBV20-1 and J usage is TRBJ2-3; 8 bases match TRBD2. CDR3 length: 14 amino acids. After removal of 6 bases from V and 2 bases from J, the junction contained 7 bases not matched to a gene. Germline CDR1 and CDR2: DFQATT and SNEGSKA (reference sequence). The CDR3 DNA sequence: TGCAGTGCCCTCAGCGGGGGAATCACAGATACGCAGTATTTT. As protein: CSALSGGITDTQYF.

The CDR3 DNA reads as TGCGCCAGTAAACAGGGTTCCCAAGAGACCCAGTACTTC. Residues: CASKQGSQETQYF. J is TRBJ2-5 and V is TRBV5-1, with D perhaps matching TRBD1 (6 bases). V was cut by 8 bases and J by 1 base, with 12 bases left in between. The V gene's germline CDR1 is SGHRS and CDR2 YFSETQ. This CDR3 contains 13 residues.

This clonotype showed up just a few times. J is TRBJ2-1 and V is TRBV19; D unresolved. Germline V gives CDR1 LNHDA, CDR2 SQIVND (reference sequence). V was shortened by 8 bases and J by 15 bases, with 20 bases between the two germline ends. This CDR3 has 12 residues. Here the CDR3 DNA reads TGTGCCAGTTCCTTTTGGGGTGGGGTGAGGTTCTTC. Translated, it gives CASSFWGGVRFF.

There are many counts of this clonotype. CDR3 loop: CASSSQGAYTEAFF. As DNA, the CDR3 is TGTGCCAGCAGCTCCCAGGGGGCTTACACTGAAGCTTTCTTT. V and J are TRBV7-9 and TRBJ1-1, with 8 bases lining up with TRBD1. Losses at the gene ends were 4 bases for V and 3 bases for J; bases not matched to a gene: 4. This CDR3 spans 14 amino acids. Looked up from germline, CDR1 is SEHNR and CDR2 is FQNEAQ (reference sequence).

This clonotype was found many times. The V gene is TRBV20-1, the J gene TRBJ2-5; the D gene is possibly TRBD1 (6 bases). V was cut by 2 bases and J by 4 bases, with 11 bases left in between. Germline CDR1 and CDR2: DFQATT and SNEGSKA (reference sequence). This CDR3 has 13 amino acids. The CDR3 protein is CSARQGRGETQYF. CDR3 DNA sequence: TGCAGTGCTAGACAGGGGAGAGGAGAGACCCAGTACTTC.

The table lists this clonotype with a few counts. This rearrangement joins TRBV20-1 to TRBJ1-5; D is uncertain. V lost 6 bases and J 0 bases, leaving 15 bases between the germline ends. The CDR3 runs to 15 residues. Germline-derived CDR1 and CDR2 are DFQATT and SNEGSKA (reference sequence). In nucleotides, the CDR3 is TGCAGTGCCCAACGGACGTACCCTAGCAATCAGCCCCAGCATTTT. This encodes CSAQRTYPSNQPQHF.

The table lists this clonotype with a few counts. The chain employs TRBV7-9 and TRBJ2-1; weak D call: TRBD1 (6 bases). Between the trimmed V and J ends, which lost 5 bases and 4 bases, there was a span of 18 bases. The germline V gene has CDR1 SEHNR and CDR2 FQNEAQ (reference sequence). The CDR3 has 16 amino acids. CDR3 region: CASSPLETGGYNEQFF. The CDR3 coding sequence is TGTGCCAGCAGCCCGCTGGAGACAGGTGGATACAATGAGCAGTTCTTC.

This chain connects TRBV5-8 to TRBJ2-7; perhaps TRBD2 as D (5 bases). Trimming took 0 bases from V and 5 from J, leaving 9 bases between them. Germline V gene lookup returns CDR1 SGHTS and CDR2 YDEGEE. The CDR3 is 13 residues long. The DNA for the CDR3 is TGTGCCAGCAGCTTGGGTCCCGGGAACGAGCAGTACGTC. It yields the protein CASSLGPGNEQYV.

The rearrangement uses TRBV5-4 and TRBJ1-2; D gene ambiguous. V lost 1 base, J lost 2 bases, and 9 bases lay in between. The CDR3 spans 14 residues. Per germline, CDR1 SGHNT and CDR2 YYREEE (reference sequence). CDR3 protein: CASSLSQANYGYTF. Here the CDR3 DNA reads TGTGCCAGCAGCTTGAGTCAGGCCAACTATGGCTACACCTTC.